This T cell receptor (beta chain) emerged from a study of OX40 agonist ivuxolimab in advanced cancers. The assay was immunoSEQ multiplex PCR, and TCRdb's table has in-frame clones only and misses some. Seen here are about 130,000 clones, about 93% observed once, and the top ten hold over 0.8%. The CDR3 consists of 14 residues. V was cut by 1 base and J by 4 bases, with 9 bases left in between. CDR1 and CDR2 from the germline V gene are MNHEY and SMNVEV (reference sequence). Baseline, cycle 4 day 1, and cycle 7 day 1 were the blood sampling points. The TCR sequence derives from an adult with an advanced solid tumor such as melanoma, head and neck, liver or kidney cancer. The starting material was CD4+ or CD8+ T cells sorted from blood, obtained in a trial of the OX40 agonist ivuxolimab. V and J are TRBV27 and TRBJ2-3; D is perhaps TRBD1 or TRBD2 (5 bases each). CDR3 loop: CASSLWDPPDTQYF. The CDR3 DNA follows: TGTGCCAGCAGTTTATGGGACCCACCAGATACGCAGTATTTT.